The next 23 T cell receptor beta chains were all read from a single sample in a study of Graves' ophthalmopathy and Graves' hyperthyroidism. Amplification of the TCR beta CDR3 regions used RNA transcripts (as template). First-round RT-PCR used HTBI primers; second-round multiplex PCR followed. TCRdb reprocessed the multiplex PCR reads with MiXCR, giving one entry per CDR3 protein. The table shows 500,000 to 700,000 distinct CDR3 sequences, with about 24% occurring only once. The specimen was peripheral blood. These receptors originate from a woman between 18 and 29 years old with stable Graves' hyperthyroidism. Some clones in this sample may be carry-over from other donors' samples.

This clonotype appeared a few times. The chain links TRBV18 to TRBJ2-7; perhaps TRBD1 as D (6 bases). The germline V gene encodes CDR1 KGHSH and CDR2 LQKENI. This CDR3 comprises 13 residues. The germline V and J ends were trimmed by 4 bases and 6 bases, with 13 bases remaining between them. The CDR3, as DNA: TGTGCCAGCTCACAACTCGAAGGGGGCGAGCAGTACTTC. Its protein product is CASSQLEGGEQYF. Variable domain in full (rest from reference TRBV18 and TRBJ2-7): NAGVMQNPRHLVRRRGQEARLRCSPMKGHSHVYWYRQLPEEGLKFMVYLQKENIIDESGMPKERFSAEFPKEGPSILRIQQVVRGDSAAYFCASSQLEGGEQYFGPGTRLTVT.

This clonotype appeared many times. The CDR3 protein is CASSDRGGGYTF. Written as DNA, the CDR3 is TGTGCCAGCAGTGACAGGGGGGGTGGCTACACCTTC. The V call is TRBV6-1, the J call TRBJ1-2; 7 nucleotides line up with TRBD1. The CDR3 spans 12 residues. Per the germline V gene, CDR1 is MNHNS and CDR2 is SASEGT. Trimming took 3 bases from V and 7 from J; bases not matched to a gene: 2.

The rearrangement joins TRBV19 to TRBJ1-5; 11 bases align to TRBD1. CDR3 length: 16 amino acids. Germline V gene data show CDR1 as LNHDA and CDR2 as SQIVND (reference sequence). The V gene end was trimmed by 4 bases and the J gene end by 2 bases; junction bases not matched to a gene: 4. The CDR3 nucleotides are TGTGCCAGTAGTACGGACAGGGGGCTCGGCAATCAGCCCCAGCATTTT. This sequence encodes CASSTDRGLGNQPQHF.

V usage is TRBV18 and J usage is TRBJ1-6, with 7 bases aligning to TRBD1. Germline V gene sequence: CDR1 KGHSH, CDR2 LQKENI. V lost 5 bases to trimming and J lost 6 bases; unmatched junction nucleotides: 7. The CDR3 is made up of 15 amino acids. As DNA, the CDR3 is TGTGCCAGCTCAGCCGGGACAGAAAGTAATTCACCCCTCCACTTT. It codes for CASSAGTESNSPLHF.

The genes are TRBV5-1 and TRBJ2-4; tentative D call: TRBD1 (6 bases). The germline V gene encodes CDR1 SGHRS and CDR2 YFSETQ. This CDR3 is built from 16 residues. Deletions cut 4 bases from V and 2 bases from J, with 16 bases between. CDR3 sequence: CASSITGSQTKNIQYF. For the CDR3, the DNA is TGCGCCAGCAGCATTACAGGGAGTCAGACCAAAAACATTCAGTACTTC.

This clonotype appeared many times. The chain employs TRBV2 and TRBJ2-5; 8 bases are a match to TRBD1. Germline V gene sequence: CDR1 SNHLY, CDR2 FYNNEI. The CDR3 has 16 amino acids. J lost 1 base, V lost 3 bases, and 7 bases had no gene match. Here the CDR3 DNA reads TGTGCCAGCAGTGAGGATTACGGGACAGGCCAAGAGACCCAGTACTTC. It is translated as CASSEDYGTGQETQYF.

This clonotype was recorded many times. The chain combines TRBV7-3 with TRBJ2-2; D ambiguous. V lost 1 base and J 1 base, leaving 7 bases between the germline ends. This CDR3 region has 15 residues. Germline V CDR1 and CDR2: SGHTA, FQGTGA. CDR3 DNA sequence: TGTGCCAGCAGCTTAATACCACAGAACACCGGGGAGCTGTTTTTT. This sequence encodes CASSLIPQNTGELFF.

Ten or more counts support this clonotype. The chain combines TRBV2 with TRBJ1-5; perhaps TRBD1 as D (6 bases). V lost 4 bases to trimming and J lost 1 base, with 11 bases between them. The CDR3 is made up of 15 amino acids. Germline values: CDR1 SNHLY, CDR2 FYNNEI. CDR3 DNA: TGTGCCAGCAGTGGACCGGGACACAGCAATCAGCCCCAGCATTTT. It yields the protein CASSGPGHSNQPQHF.

Comments on this clonotype: Because it lacks the conserved phenylalanine or tryptophan at the end, this CDR3 is likely a read error. V is TRBV12-3 or TRBV12-4 and J is TRBJ2-7; 8 bases match TRBD1. The CDR3 contains 14 residues. The J segment lost 3 bases and the V segment lost 5 bases, leaving 6 bases of the junction unmatched. As DNA, the CDR3 is TGTGCCAGCAGTGCGGGGACAGGCCTCTACGAGCAGTACTAC. Amino acids: CASSAGTGLYEQYY.

This clonotype has at least ten counts. The J gene is TRBJ1-6, the V gene TRBV2, with D uncertain. Trimming removed 3 bases from V and 10 bases from J, with 13 bases in between. CDR1 SNHLY and CDR2 FYNNEI come from the germline V gene. The CDR3 loop spans 14 amino acids. The CDR3 protein is CASSEGFEVSPLHF. CDR3 nucleotides: TGTGCCAGCAGTGAGGGTTTCGAAGTATCACCCCTCCACTTT.

The chain is built from TRBV28 and TRBJ2-7; possibly TRBD1 for D (6 bases). The V and J ends lost 5 bases and 4 bases respectively, with 21 bases between them. The germline gives CDR1 MDHEN, CDR2 SYDVKM. The CDR3 contains 16 residues. The CDR3 is CASSPTGTPIFYEQYF. CDR3 in DNA: TGTGCCAGCAGTCCCACCGGGACACCCATCTTTTACGAGCAGTACTTC.

There are many counts of this clonotype. V and J are TRBV11-2 and TRBJ2-2; 10 nucleotides align to TRBD1. This CDR3 is built from 15 residues. Germline CDR1 is SGHAT and CDR2 is FQNNGV. V was pared by 5 bases and J by 7 bases, with 7 bases of the junction left unmatched. The CDR3 reads CASSPGTGAIGELFF. CDR3 DNA: TGTGCCAGCAGCCCCGGGACAGGGGCGATCGGGGAGCTGTTTTTT.

This clonotype occurred many times. V gene TRBV24-1 combines with J gene TRBJ1-2; D uncertain. The V gene lost 7 bases and the J gene lost 3 bases, with 8 bases spanning the gap. CDR1 is KGHDR, CDR2 SFDVKD, per germline. The CDR3 sequence is 12 residues long. CDR3 nucleotides: TGTGCCACCAGCGACGGGGACTATGGCTACACCTTC. This codes for CATSDGDYGYTF.

This clonotype appeared many times. V is TRBV28 and J is TRBJ1-5; the D gene is possibly TRBD1 (6 bases). Germline V gene sequence: CDR1 MDHEN, CDR2 SYDVKM. Trimming took 6 bases from V and 4 from J, leaving 13 bases between them. The CDR3 covers 14 residues. CDR3: CASSRGQPNQPQHF. CDR3 sequence (DNA): TGTGCCAGCAGCCGTGGACAGCCAAATCAGCCCCAGCATTTT.

This clonotype was picked up many times. The CDR3 loop reads CASSIRDRGRRYEAFF. In nucleotides, the CDR3 is TGTGCCAGTAGTATTAGGGACAGGGGGCGCCGGTATGAAGCTTTCTTT. The V gene is TRBV19, the J gene TRBJ1-1; 12 bases fit TRBD1. J lost 7 bases, V lost 3 bases, and 9 bases had no gene match. The CDR3 consists of 16 residues. Germline V lookup: CDR1 LNHDA, CDR2 SQIVND (reference sequence).

In its sample, this clonotype was seen many times. The V and J genes are TRBV28 and TRBJ2-5; 8 bases agree with TRBD1. J lost 4 bases, V lost 8 bases, and 9 bases had no gene match. CDR3 size: 14 residues. CDR1 and CDR2 (germline): MDHEN, SYDVKM. The CDR3 coding sequence is TGTGCCAGCGTTACTGGACAGGGAAGAGAGACCCAGTACTTC. It specifies CASVTGQGRETQYF.

This clonotype was recorded at least ten times. The chain couples TRBV6-1 to TRBJ1-5; tentatively, D is TRBD1 (6 bases). V lost 5 bases, J lost 0 bases, and 14 bases lay in between. Looked up from germline, CDR1 is MNHNS and CDR2 is SASEGT. The CDR3 spans 16 residues. In DNA form, the CDR3 reads TGTGCCAGCAGTCCCGGGACACCCAGTAGCAATCAGCCCCAGCATTTT. Encoded protein: CASSPGTPSSNQPQHF.

This clonotype was counted at least ten times. This chain uses TRBV2 with TRBJ2-4; D gene unclear. Trimming pared 3 bases from V and 5 bases from J, leaving 14 bases between. Germline V gene sequence: CDR1 SNHLY, CDR2 FYNNEI. This CDR3 comprises 15 residues. The CDR3 DNA reads as TGTGCCAGCAGTGAGTTCTCTTTAAACGAAAACATTCAGTACTTC. It translates to CASSEFSLNENIQYF.

This clonotype was found a few times. The gene calls are TRBV12-3 or TRBV12-4 and TRBJ2-7; 8 nucleotides line up with TRBD1. The CDR3 runs to 13 residues. V was pared by 7 bases and J by 6 bases, with 8 bases of the junction left unmatched. The CDR3 sequence is CASTETGAGEQYF. The CDR3 coding sequence is TGTGCCAGCACCGAGACAGGGGCGGGCGAGCAGTACTTC.

This clonotype has a count of ten or more. This chain connects TRBV9 to TRBJ2-5, with TRBD1 matching over 7 bases. Germline values: CDR1 SGDLS, CDR2 YYNGEE. The CDR3 sequence is 14 residues long. V was clipped by 4 bases and J by 3 bases; unmatched bases: 6. The CDR3 reads CASSPHRGEETQYF. CDR3 sequence (DNA): TGTGCCAGCAGCCCACACAGGGGAGAAGAGACCCAGTACTTC.

Ten or more counts support this clonotype. The V call is TRBV13, the J call TRBJ2-5; 7 positions agree with TRBD1. CDR1 is PRHDT, CDR2 FYEKMQ, per germline (reference sequence). The CDR3 loop spans 14 amino acids. V lost 3 bases and J lost 7; bases outside the gene matches: 8. The CDR3 reads CASSFTGARGTQYF. As DNA, the CDR3 is TGTGCCAGCAGCTTCACAGGGGCGCGAGGGACCCAGTACTTC.

The chain uses TRBV28 and TRBJ2-5; D may be TRBD1 or TRBD2 (7 bases each). Per germline, CDR1 MDHEN and CDR2 SYDVKM. The CDR3 contains 17 residues. The germline V and J ends were trimmed by 7 bases and 3 bases, with 24 bases remaining between them. The CDR3 region is CASNVLGRGRTEETQYF. The CDR3 DNA is TGTGCCAGCAACGTTCTGGGGAGGGGGCGCACGGAAGAGACCCAGTACTTC.

This clonotype was seen more than once but under ten times. This chain connects TRBV19 to TRBJ2-4; 9 bases match TRBD1. Per germline, CDR1 LNHDA and CDR2 SQIVND (reference sequence). With 6 bases clipped from V and 4 bases from J, the junction kept 4 bases outside the gene matches. This CDR3 is 14 amino acids long. The CDR3 sequence: CASRNGQGKNIQYF. CDR3 sequence (DNA): TGTGCCAGTAGAAACGGACAGGGGAAAAACATTCAGTACTTC.